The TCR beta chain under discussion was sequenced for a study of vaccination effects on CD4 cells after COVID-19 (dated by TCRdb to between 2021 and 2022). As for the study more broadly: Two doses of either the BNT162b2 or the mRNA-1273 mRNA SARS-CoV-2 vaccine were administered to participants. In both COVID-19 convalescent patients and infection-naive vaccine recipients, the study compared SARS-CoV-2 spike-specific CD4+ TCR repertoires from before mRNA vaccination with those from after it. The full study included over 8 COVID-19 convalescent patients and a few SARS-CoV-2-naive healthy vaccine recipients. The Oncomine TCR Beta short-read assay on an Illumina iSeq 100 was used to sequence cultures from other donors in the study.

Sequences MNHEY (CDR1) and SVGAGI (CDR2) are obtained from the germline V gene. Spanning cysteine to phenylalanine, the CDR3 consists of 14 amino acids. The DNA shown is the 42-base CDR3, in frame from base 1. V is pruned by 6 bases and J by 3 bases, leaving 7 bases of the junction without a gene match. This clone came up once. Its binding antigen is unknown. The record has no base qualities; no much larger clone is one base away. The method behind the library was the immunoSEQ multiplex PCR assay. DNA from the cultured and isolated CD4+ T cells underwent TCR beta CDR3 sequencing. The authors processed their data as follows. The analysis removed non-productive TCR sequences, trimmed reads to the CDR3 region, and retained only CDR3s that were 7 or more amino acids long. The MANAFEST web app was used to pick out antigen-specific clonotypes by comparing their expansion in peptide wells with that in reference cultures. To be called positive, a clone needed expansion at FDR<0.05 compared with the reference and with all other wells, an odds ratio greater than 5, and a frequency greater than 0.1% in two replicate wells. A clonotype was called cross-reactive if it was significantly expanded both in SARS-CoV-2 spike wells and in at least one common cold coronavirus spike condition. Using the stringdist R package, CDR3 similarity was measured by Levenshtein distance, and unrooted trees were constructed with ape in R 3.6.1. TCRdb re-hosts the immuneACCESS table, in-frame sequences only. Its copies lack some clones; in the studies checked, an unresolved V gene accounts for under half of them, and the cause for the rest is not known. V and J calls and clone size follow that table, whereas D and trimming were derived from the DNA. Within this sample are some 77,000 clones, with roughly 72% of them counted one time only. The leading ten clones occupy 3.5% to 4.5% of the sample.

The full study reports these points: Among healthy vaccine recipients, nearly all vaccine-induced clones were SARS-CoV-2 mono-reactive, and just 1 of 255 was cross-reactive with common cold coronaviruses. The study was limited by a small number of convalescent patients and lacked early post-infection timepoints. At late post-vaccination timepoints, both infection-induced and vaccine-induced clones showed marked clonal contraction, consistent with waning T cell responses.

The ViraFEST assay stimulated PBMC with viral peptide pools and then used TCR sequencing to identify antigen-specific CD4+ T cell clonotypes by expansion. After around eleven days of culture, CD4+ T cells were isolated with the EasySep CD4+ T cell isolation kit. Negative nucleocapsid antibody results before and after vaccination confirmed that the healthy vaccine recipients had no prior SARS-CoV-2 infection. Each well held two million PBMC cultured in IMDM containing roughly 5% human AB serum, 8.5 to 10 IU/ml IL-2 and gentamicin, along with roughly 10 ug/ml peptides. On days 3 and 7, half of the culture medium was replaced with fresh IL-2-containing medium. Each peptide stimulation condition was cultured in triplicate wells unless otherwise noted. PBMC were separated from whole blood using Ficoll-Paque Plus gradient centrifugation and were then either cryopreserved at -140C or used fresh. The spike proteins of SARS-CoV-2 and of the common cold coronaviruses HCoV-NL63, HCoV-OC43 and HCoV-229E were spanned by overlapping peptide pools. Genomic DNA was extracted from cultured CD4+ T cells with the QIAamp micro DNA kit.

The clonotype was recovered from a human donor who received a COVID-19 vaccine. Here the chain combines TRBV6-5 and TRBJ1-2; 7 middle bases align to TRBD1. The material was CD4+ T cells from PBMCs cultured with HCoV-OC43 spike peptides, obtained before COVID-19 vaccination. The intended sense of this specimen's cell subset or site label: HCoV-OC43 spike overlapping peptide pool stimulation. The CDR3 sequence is CASRLDRADYGYTF. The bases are TGTGCCAGCAGACTAGACAGGGCTGACTATGGCTACACCTTC.